The following is a T cell receptor beta chain sequence with its context. Its antigen is not known. The CDR3 extends over 13 amino acids. Trimming cost V 9 bases and J 5 bases; bases outside gene matches: 7. Germline V lookup: CDR1 MNHEY, CDR2 SVGAGI. Measured with immunoSEQ multiplex PCR; TCRdb has only the in-frame clones, and not every one. The table lists more than 300,000 clones, approximately 90% of them singletons. These data belong to a study of cytomegalovirus exposure and HLA in healthy donors. Overall study results and limits: Associated with cytomegalovirus, according to the listing, were 150 to 200 TCR beta chains.

The chain combines TRBV6-5 with TRBJ1-1, with 9 bases identical to TRBD1. The sample taken for sequencing was PBMCs. The clonotype originates from a woman aged 18-29 years in good health and CMV-seronegative. This CDR3 reads CASGTGLRTEAFF. The CDR3 nucleotides are TGTGCCAGTGGGACAGGGCTGAGAACTGAAGCTTTCTTT.